The 17 T cell receptor beta chains in this list originate from one sample, sequenced in a study of shared clonotypes between healthy human individuals. The assay was immunoSEQ multiplex PCR, and TCRdb's table has in-frame clones only and misses some. The sample holds approximately 2.5 million clones, 93% seen once. The sequencing sample was made of naive CD4+ T cells from PBMCs. Subset meaning: CD45RA+ positively selected. All receptors derive from a man aged 18 to 30 in good health. Some clones in this sample may be carry-over from other donors' samples.

The chain employs TRBV28 and TRBJ2-6; possible D gene TRBD1, 6 bases. The CDR3 contains 16 residues. V shed 4 bases and J shed 0 bases, with 10 bases lying between them. CDR1 and CDR2 (germline): MDHEN, SYDVKM. CDR3 in amino acids: CASSSTGISGANVLTF. Written as DNA, the CDR3 is TGTGCCAGCAGTTCAACAGGGATCTCTGGGGCCAACGTCCTGACTTTC.

This chain joins TRBV5-4 and TRBJ2-7; the D gene is possibly TRBD2 (5 bases). The CDR3 length is 13 residues. From germline, CDR1 is SGHNT and CDR2 YYREEE (reference sequence). Trimming took 3 bases from V and 3 from J, leaving 10 bases between them. The CDR3 loop is CASSSTRGYEQYF. The CDR3 DNA follows: TGTGCCAGCAGCTCGACACGGGGCTACGAGCAGTACTTC.

The V call is TRBV5-6, the J call TRBJ2-4; D unclear. V lost 4 bases and J lost 0, with 11 bases in between. The CDR3 length is 15 residues. Germline V gives CDR1 SGHDT, CDR2 YYEEEE. The DNA for the CDR3 is TGTGCCAGCAGCCCCAATTGGCGAGCCAAAAACATTCAGTACTTC. Protein sequence: CASSPNWRAKNIQYF.

The V call is TRBV7-2, the J call TRBJ1-3; D is ambiguous. This CDR3 region has 14 residues. The V end lost 0 bases, the J end lost 4 bases, and 7 bases lay between the germline ends. CDR1 and CDR2 (germline): SGHTA, FQGNSA. CDR3 coding DNA: TGTGCCAGCAGCTTAGCGGCTCCAGGAAACACCATATATTTT. It encodes CASSLAAPGNTIYF. The full variable domain, rest sourced from reference TRBV7-2 and TRBJ1-3, is GAGVSQSPSNKVTEKGKDVELRCDPISGHTALYWYRQSLGQGLEFLIYFQGNSAPDKSGLPSDRFSAERTGGSVSTLTIQRTQQEDSAVYLCASSLAAPGNTIYFGEGSWLTVV.

The chain is built from TRBV7-2 and TRBJ2-3, with TRBD2 matching 9 bases. This CDR3 has 18 residues. Germline V gene lookup returns CDR1 SGHTA and CDR2 FQGNSA. With V trimmed by 2 bases and J by 3 bases, 12 bases remained unmatched. Written as DNA, the CDR3 is TGTGCCAGCAGCTTACGCCGAGGGTCTAGCGGGATAACAGATACGCAGTATTTT. Amino acids: CASSLRRGSSGITDTQYF.

The V call is TRBV5-1, the J call TRBJ2-7, with 13 positions matching TRBD2. The CDR3 extends over 18 amino acids. The germline V gene has CDR1 SGHRS and CDR2 YFSETQ. Losses at the gene ends were 5 bases for V and 0 bases for J; bases not matched to a gene: 11. In nucleotides, the CDR3 is TGCGCCAGCAGTCACGGACTAGCGGGAGCGGATCCCTCCTACGAGCAGTACTTC. Translated: CASSHGLAGADPSYEQYF. The entire variable domain, with the rest obtained from reference TRBV5-1 and TRBJ2-7, is as follows: KAGVTQTPRYLIKTRGQQVTLSCSPISGHRSVSWYQQTPGQGLQFLFEYFSETQRNKGNFPGRFSGRQFSNSRSEMNVSTLELGDSALYLCASSHGLAGADPSYEQYFGPGTRLTVT.

This rearrangement joins TRBV13 to TRBJ2-1, with D perhaps TRBD1 (6 bases). Trimming shortened V by 4 bases and J by 3 bases, and 13 bases separated the two germline ends. Germline-derived CDR1 and CDR2 are PRHDT and FYEKMQ (reference sequence). This CDR3 has 15 residues. The CDR3 is CASSSTGTIYNEQFF. Written as DNA, the CDR3 is TGTGCCAGCAGCTCGACCGGGACAATCTACAATGAGCAGTTCTTC.

The chain combines TRBV28 with TRBJ2-7, with D possibly matching TRBD2 (6 bases). CDR1 and CDR2 (germline): MDHEN, SYDVKM. V shed 4 bases and J shed 4 bases, with 11 bases lying between them. The CDR3 is 13 residues long. The CDR3 loop reads CASSSGGLYEQYF. The CDR3 region has the DNA TGTGCCAGCAGTTCCGGGGGACTTTACGAGCAGTACTTC.

For this clone: Other DNA variants within this sample encode the same CDR3. This sequence joins TRBV7-3 and TRBJ1-5; the D is unclear. The CDR3 length is 13 residues. The germline V and J ends were trimmed by 2 bases and 0 bases, with 2 bases remaining between them. Per germline, CDR1 SGHTA and CDR2 FQGTGA. CDR3 coding DNA: TGTGCCAGCAGCTTATCTAGCAATCAGCCCCAGCATTTT. Its translation: CASSLSSNQPQHF.

This chain connects TRBV28 to TRBJ2-5; 7 bases align to TRBD2. The CDR3 contains 16 residues. Germline loops: CDR1 MDHEN, CDR2 SYDVKM. The trim removed 2 bases at V and 2 bases at J, leaving 8 bases unmatched. The CDR3 is CASSLGLGTIQETQYF. CDR3 bases: TGTGCCAGCAGTTTAGGGCTTGGGACTATACAAGAGACCCAGTACTTC.

This clone has a single count. The chain combines TRBV18 with TRBJ2-7; D unclear. Germline CDR1 and CDR2: KGHSH and LQKENI. Trimming removed 1 base from V and 5 bases from J, with 12 bases in between. This CDR3 comprises 14 residues. DNA for the CDR3: TGTGCCAGCTCACCACAAGCCAGATATAACGAGCAGTACTTC. This sequence encodes CASSPQARYNEQYF.

In DNA, the CDR3 is TGTGCCAGCTTTACTCGGGACAGGGCGGTCGGCACCGGGGAGCTGTTTTTT. Amino acids: CASFTRDRAVGTGELFF. This rearrangement joins TRBV27 to TRBJ2-2; TRBD1 aligns across 9 bases. The CDR3 is made up of 17 amino acids. Germline assignment: CDR1 MNHEY and CDR2 SMNVEV (reference sequence). The ends lost 8 bases at V and 4 bases at J; junction bases unmatched: 14.

As regards this clone: Other DNA sequences in this sample translate to the same CDR3. The rearrangement links TRBV9 to TRBJ2-3; D is unclear. V was pared by 0 bases and J by 2 bases, with 7 bases between. The CDR3 is made up of 14 amino acids. Germline V gives CDR1 SGDLS, CDR2 YYNGEE. The CDR3 DNA reads TGTGCCAGCAGCGTAGACGGCTTCACAGATACGCAGTATTTT. Translated: CASSVDGFTDTQYF.

The rearrangement uses TRBV6-5 and TRBJ2-7; D is unresolved. V lost 2 bases, J lost 7 bases, and 15 bases lay in between. The CDR3 consists of 14 residues. CDR1 MNHEY and CDR2 SVGAGI come from the germline V gene. CDR3 sequence: CASSYLSPPREQYF. CDR3 DNA sequence: TGTGCCAGCAGTTACCTATCCCCCCCGAGGGAGCAGTACTTC.

The V call is TRBV11-2, the J call TRBJ2-1; 11 bases align to TRBD2. V lost 3 bases and J lost 3; bases outside the gene matches: 4. The germline gives CDR1 SGHAT, CDR2 FQNNGV. The CDR3 consists of 16 residues. In nucleotides, the CDR3 is TGTGCCAGCAGCTTCCGACTAGCGGGGAACTACAATGAGCAGTTCTTC. This codes for CASSFRLAGNYNEQFF.

The rearrangement links TRBV19 to TRBJ1-2; 7 positions agree with TRBD1. CDR3 size: 15 residues. V was clipped by 5 bases and J by 3 bases; unmatched bases: 9. Germline CDR1 is LNHDA and CDR2 is SQIVND (reference sequence). For the CDR3, the DNA is TGTGCCAGTAGTTTCCCAGGGGGGGCCCACTATGGCTACACCTTC. It codes for CASSFPGGAHYGYTF.

The rearrangement uses TRBV7-9 and TRBJ2-1, with 12 positions matching TRBD2. The trim removed 0 bases at V and 6 bases at J, leaving 6 bases unmatched. CDR3 length: 17 amino acids. Germline values: CDR1 SEHNR, CDR2 FQNEAQ (reference sequence). The CDR3, as DNA: TGTGCCAGCAGCTTAGCGCTGGCTAGCGGGAGGGCCAATGAGCAGTTCTTC. Translation gives CASSLALASGRANEQFF.